This T cell receptor beta chain was identified during a study of HIV-infected patients and healthy controls. Overall study results and limits: In healthy controls, MAIT alpha CDR3s were common; in HIV+ repertoires, severely depleted. Significantly higher mean Gini indices appeared in HIV-infected repertoires, possibly reflecting oligoclonality.

cDNA was made from approximately 500 ng RNA using alpha and beta constant primers. Separate chain-specific third strand synthesis with multiplexing indices produced the alpha and beta libraries. A 5' RACE adapter with a random hexamer and the SP2 primer site was joined to cDNA. One entry per CDR3 protein, called by TCRdb with MiXCR from the 5' RACE reads. This sample yields around 13,000 distinct CDR3 sequences, of which more than 8.5% are seen a single time; over 5.5% belongs to the top ten. The CDR3 has 13 amino acids. The V gene's germline CDR1 is SGHTA and CDR2 FQGTGA. V was cut by 2 bases and J by 1 base, with 5 bases left in between. Whole blood was used without fractionation, so all unsorted peripheral T cells were included. This clonotype is deemed medium-sized. Its matching antigen is unknown.

Sequencing was performed on blood. This clonotype originated in an adult in good health. The chain couples TRBV7-3 to TRBJ1-1, with unresolved D. The CDR3 DNA sequence: TGTGCCAGCAGCTTAGGGCAGAACACTGAAGCTTTCTTT. Its translation: CASSLGQNTEAFF.